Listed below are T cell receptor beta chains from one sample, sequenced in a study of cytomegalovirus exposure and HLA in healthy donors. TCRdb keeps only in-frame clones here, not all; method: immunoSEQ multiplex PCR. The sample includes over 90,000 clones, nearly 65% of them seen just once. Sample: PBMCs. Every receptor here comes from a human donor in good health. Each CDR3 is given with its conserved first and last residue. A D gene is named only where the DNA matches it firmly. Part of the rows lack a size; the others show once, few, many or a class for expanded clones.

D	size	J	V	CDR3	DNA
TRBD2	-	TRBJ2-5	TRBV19	CASSIRSSGKVGTQYF	TGTGCCAGTAGTATCCGGTCTAGCGGGAAAGTTGGGACCCAGTACTTC
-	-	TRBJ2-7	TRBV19	CASSIGSSYEQYF	TGTGCCAGTAGTATAGGCAGTTCCTACGAGCAGTACTTC
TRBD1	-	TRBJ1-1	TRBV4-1	CASSQPRQGRRTEAFF	TGCGCCAGCAGCCAACCCCGACAGGGGCGACGCACTGAAGCTTTCTTT
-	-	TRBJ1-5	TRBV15	CATSREGDRGNQPQHF	TGTGCCACCAGCAGAGAAGGGGATCGGGGCAATCAGCCCCAGCATTTT
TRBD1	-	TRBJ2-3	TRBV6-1	CASRDRGTDTQYF	TGTGCCAGCCGGGACAGGGGAACAGATACGCAGTATTTT
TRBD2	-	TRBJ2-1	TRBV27	CASSYAGGWYNEQFF	TGTGCCAGCAGTTACGCGGGAGGGTGGTACAATGAGCAGTTCTTC
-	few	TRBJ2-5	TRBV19	CASSDRESKTQYF	TGTGCCAGTAGCGACAGAGAATCCAAGACCCAGTACTTC
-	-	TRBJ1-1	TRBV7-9	CASSYRVGTEAFF	TGTGCCAGCAGCTACAGGGTTGGCACTGAAGCTTTCTTT
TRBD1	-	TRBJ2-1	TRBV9	CASEAGGDRGLNEQFF	TGTGCCAGCGAGGCCGGTGGGGACAGGGGGCTAAATGAGCAGTTCTTC
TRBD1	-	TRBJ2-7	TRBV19	CASTSGTGALYEQYF	TGTGCCAGTACCTCCGGGACAGGGGCCCTCTACGAGCAGTACTTC
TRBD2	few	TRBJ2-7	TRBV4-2	CASSQGRETNEQYF	TGTGCCAGCAGCCAAGGGCGGGAGACGAACGAGCAGTACTTC
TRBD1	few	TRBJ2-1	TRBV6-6	CASSDRVDEQFF	TGTGCCAGCAGCGACAGGGTGGATGAGCAGTTCTTC
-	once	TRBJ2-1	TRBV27	CASSSIVYEQFF	TGTGCCAGCAGTTCCATAGTCTATGAGCAGTTCTTC
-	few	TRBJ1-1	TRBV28	CASSFGQTEAFF	TGTGCCAGCAGTTTTGGACAGACGGAAGCTTTCTTT
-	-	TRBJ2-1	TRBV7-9	CSSSTLEDEQFF	TGTTCCAGCAGCACACTAGAAGATGAGCAGTTCTTC
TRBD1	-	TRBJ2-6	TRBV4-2	CASSQGDSLLSGANVLTF	TGTGCCAGCAGCCAAGGGGACAGCTTACTCTCTGGGGCCAACGTCCTGACTTTC
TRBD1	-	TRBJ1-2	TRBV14	CASSQDGTGGINYGYTF	TGTGCCAGCAGCCAAGATGGGACAGGGGGGATAAACTATGGCTACACCTTC
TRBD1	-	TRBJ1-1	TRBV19	CASSRRDSLNTEAFF	TGTGCCAGTAGTAGAAGGGACAGCTTGAACACTGAAGCTTTCTTT
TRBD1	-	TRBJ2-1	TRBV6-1	CASSEPGPGQINNEQFF	TGTGCCAGCAGTGAACCAGGACCGGGACAGATAAACAATGAGCAGTTCTTC
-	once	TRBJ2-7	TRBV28	CASVSGRGEQYF	TGTGCCAGCGTTAGCGGCCGGGGCGAGCAGTACTTC
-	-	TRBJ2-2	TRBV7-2	CASSLAANTGELFF	TGTGCCAGCAGCTTAGCCGCGAACACCGGGGAGCTGTTTTTT
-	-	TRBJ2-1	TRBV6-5	CATRFTKDFYNEQFF	TGTGCCACCCGTTTCACCAAGGACTTCTACAATGAGCAGTTCTTC
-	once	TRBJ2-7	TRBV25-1	CATRGSLGPYEQYF	TGTGCCACCCGAGGGTCCTTAGGACCTTACGAGCAGTACTTC
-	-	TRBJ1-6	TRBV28	CASSWTRGRNSPLHF	TGTGCCAGCAGTTGGACCAGGGGAAGGAATTCACCCCTCCACTTT
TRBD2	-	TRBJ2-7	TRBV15	CATAATSGIYEQYF	TGTGCCACCGCGGCAACTAGCGGGATCTACGAGCAGTACTTC